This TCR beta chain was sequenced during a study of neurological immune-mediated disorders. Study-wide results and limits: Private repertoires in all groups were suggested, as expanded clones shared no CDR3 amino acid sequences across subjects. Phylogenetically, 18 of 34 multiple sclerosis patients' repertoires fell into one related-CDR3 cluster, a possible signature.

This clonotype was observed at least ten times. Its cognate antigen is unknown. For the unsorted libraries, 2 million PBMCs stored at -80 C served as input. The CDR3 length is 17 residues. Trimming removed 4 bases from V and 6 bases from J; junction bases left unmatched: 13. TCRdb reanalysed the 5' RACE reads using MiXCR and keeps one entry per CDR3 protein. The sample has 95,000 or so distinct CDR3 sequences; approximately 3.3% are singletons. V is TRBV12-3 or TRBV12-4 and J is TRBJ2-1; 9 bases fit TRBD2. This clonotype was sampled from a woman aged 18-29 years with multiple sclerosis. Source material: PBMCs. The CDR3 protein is CASSSGAGTSRTNEQFF. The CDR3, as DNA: TGTGCCAGCAGTTCTGGGGCCGGGACTAGCAGGACCAATGAGCAGTTCTTC.